A selection of T cell receptor beta chains follows, all from one sample in a study of CD8+ T cells in alopecia areata. Profiling relied on immunoSEQ multiplex PCR, and the TCRdb table lists in-frame clones only, not all of them. The sample contains roughly 250,000 clones, under 70% of which appear only once. Source: CD4+ T cells sorted from blood, taken at week 0. The receptors stem from a human donor with alopecia areata. The conserved cysteine and the conserved F or W are not part of the CDR3 here. A D gene is named only where the DNA matches it firmly. Clone size, where shown, is once, few, many, or a class for clones that have expanded.

d_gene	abundance	v_gene	j_gene	CDR3aa
.	.	TRBV7-9	TRBJ1-2	ASSLAGNYGYT
.	.	TRBV25-1	TRBJ2-5	ASSATETQY
.	.	TRBV6-1	TRBJ2-2	ASSASRGATGELF
.	.	TRBV9	TRBJ1-2	ASSVTTDSNYGYT
.	.	TRBV4-2	TRBJ1-5	ASSQEGRSNQPQH
.	few	TRBV29-1	TRBJ2-3	SVETSTDTQY
.	.	TRBV29-1	TRBJ2-1	SAARLGDEQF
TRBD1	.	TRBV5-6	TRBJ2-1	ASSWTGRLRVLNEQF
.	.	TRBV5-4	TRBJ2-5	ASSRIGVGETQY
.	few	TRBV30	TRBJ1-1	ACNRVGISGNTEAF
.	.	TRBV25-1	TRBJ2-7	ATRRTPLTEQY
.	.	TRBV29-1	TRBJ2-3	SVAQGNAQDTQY
.	.	TRBV29-1	TRBJ2-7	SVEGLYEQY
.	.	TRBV7-3	TRBJ1-6	ASSLQGGNSPLH
.	.	TRBV6-1	TRBJ2-1	ASRPTGSREQF
TRBD2	few	TRBV20-1	TRBJ2-5	SGGGQGTQY
TRBD1	.	TRBV29-1	TRBJ1-2	SVERGGRRNYGYT
.	.	TRBV7-2	TRBJ2-5	ASSLGSPLVQETQY
.	.	TRBV20-1	TRBJ1-2	SASSDHGYT
.	.	TRBV27	TRBJ1-4	ASSSRTPVGEKLF
.	.	TRBV9	TRBJ1-6	ASSPVAGNSPLH
TRBD1	once	TRBV7-2	TRBJ2-5	ASSGTGGLRETQY
.	.	TRBV7-2	TRBJ2-1	ASSLAPSLSYNEQF
.	.	TRBV27	TRBJ2-3	ASSLSRSRSTDTQY
.	.	TRBV7-2	TRBJ1-2	ASSRGATEGYT
.	.	TRBV5-1	TRBJ2-2	ASSLEVVQRGAGELF
TRBD2	once	TRBV19	TRBJ2-3	ASSMPGTSVRTDTQY
.	.	TRBV30	TRBJ1-2	ACLLTGSYGYT
.	.	TRBV20-1	TRBJ2-2	SARLTGELF
.	.	TRBV6-5	TRBJ1-1	ASRVGAF
.	.	TRBV5-1	TRBJ2-3	ASSSGTLTDTQY
.	.	TRBV7-9	TRBJ1-2	ASSLTVNYGYT
.	.	TRBV30	TRBJ1-1	AWSGTVTEAF
.	few	TRBV11-2	TRBJ2-5	ASSPAGADQY
.	many	TRBV7-2	TRBJ2-4	ASSLGRLGLDIQY
TRBD2	.	TRBV5-1	TRBJ2-3	ASSHLAGRAADTQY
TRBD2	few	TRBV19	TRBJ2-3	ASSIPAGRADTQY
TRBD1	.	TRBV7-6	TRBJ1-1	ASSKGQGVNTEAF
.	few	TRBV29-1	TRBJ2-1	SVRGEQF
.	once	TRBV5-1	TRBJ1-1	ASSLAGYTEAF
TRBD1	few	TRBV29-1	TRBJ1-1	SARRDSLNTEAF
.	few	TRBV29-1	TRBJ2-1	SVGLGGRSYNEQF
TRBD1	.	TRBV4-2	TRBJ2-1	ASSLDRGLYNEQF
TRBD2	once	TRBV9	TRBJ2-1	ASSKSGTSINEQF
.	few	TRBV30	TRBJ2-7	AWSEGYEQY
.	.	TRBV9	TRBJ2-2	ASSPMGFGELF
TRBD2	.	TRBV9	TRBJ2-5	ASSPGTSGQETQY
TRBD1	.	TRBV6-1	TRBJ1-4	ASRIGTGSEKLF
.	few	TRBV30	TRBJ1-5	AWGDDNQPQH
.	.	TRBV27	TRBJ2-1	ASSFQGSEQF
.	.	TRBV29-1	TRBJ2-7	SVAVGLTYEQY
.	.	TRBV7-9	TRBJ2-5	ASSLAGETQY
.	.	TRBV5-1	TRBJ2-1	ASSLGDPSYNEQF
.	once	TRBV5-1	TRBJ2-7	ASSLGVYEQY
.	.	TRBV6-5	TRBJ1-5	ASSPQGNQPQH